The 12 T cell receptor beta chains reported below all come from one sample, sequenced in a study of cytomegalovirus exposure and HLA in healthy donors. Amplification used 60 Vbeta primers and 13 Jbeta primers. Method: immunoSEQ multiplex PCR; TCRdb's copy keeps in-frame clones and lacks some. The sample shows over 150,000 clones, 60% to 80% of them seen only once. The specimen sequenced was PBMCs. The receptor source for this set is a woman aged 45-60 years in good health and CMV-seropositive.

A remark on this clone: The sample contains more than one DNA sequence encoding this CDR3. V is TRBV10-1 and J is TRBJ2-3, with D possibly matching TRBD2 (6 bases). Trimming took 6 bases from V and 1 from J, leaving 11 bases between them. Germline-derived CDR1 and CDR2 are WNHNN and SYGVQD (reference sequence). This CDR3 spans 14 amino acids. CDR3 coding DNA: TGCGCCAGCAGCCGGGACTCCCGCACAGATACGCAGTATTTT. Encoded protein: CASSRDSRTDTQYF.

The chain is built from TRBV23-1 and TRBJ1-2; D ambiguous. TRBV23-1 is an ORF, with its function uncertain. This CDR3 has 13 residues. V was pared by 7 bases and J by 0 bases, with 9 bases between. The CDR3 sequence: CASTADTNYGYTF. The DNA of the CDR3 is TGCGCCAGCACGGCAGACACTAACTATGGCTACACCTTC.

V and J are TRBV7-3 and TRBJ2-3, with TRBD1 matching 8 bases. The CDR3 consists of 15 residues. Germline V gene lookup returns CDR1 SGHTA and CDR2 FQGTGA. The trim removed 4 bases at V and 1 base at J, leaving 4 bases unmatched. CDR3 in amino acids: CASSSQGQGTDTQYF. The CDR3 coding sequence is TGTGCCAGCAGCTCCCAGGGACAGGGCACAGATACGCAGTATTTT.

This clone was found a few times. The chain links TRBV6-5 to TRBJ2-5; D possibly corresponds to TRBD1 (6 bases). Trimming removed 0 bases from V and 5 bases from J, with 10 bases in between. The CDR3 runs to 14 residues. Germline CDR1 MNHEY, CDR2 SVGAGI. The DNA for the CDR3 is TGTGCCAGCAGTTACTCGAGCCAGGGGGAGACCCAGTACTTC. It codes for CASSYSSQGETQYF.

J is TRBJ2-1 and V is TRBV7-9, with D tentatively TRBD1 (5 bases). Germline V gene sequence: CDR1 SEHNR, CDR2 FQNEAQ (reference sequence). This CDR3 contains 13 residues. V dropped 4 bases and J dropped 5 bases, with 9 bases sitting between them. CDR3 region: CASSWGYDNEQFF. The DNA of the CDR3 is TGTGCCAGCAGCTGGGGCTACGACAATGAGCAGTTCTTC.

The genes are TRBV29-1 and TRBJ1-5; 9 bases match TRBD1. Germline CDR1 is SQVTM and CDR2 is ANQGSEA. J lost 6 bases, V lost 3 bases, and 12 bases had no gene match. CDR3 length: 16 amino acids. CDR3 amino acids: CSVDLRDRVRSQPQHF. CDR3 in DNA: TGCAGCGTTGATCTACGGGACAGGGTAAGGAGTCAGCCCCAGCATTTT.

The CDR3 nucleotides read TGTGCCAGCAGCTTATCTGACTTTGCCTACGAGCAGTACTTC. It encodes CASSLSDFAYEQYF. The chain has TRBV13 and TRBJ2-7; D is unclear. This CDR3 comprises 14 residues. The V gene lost 2 bases and the J gene lost 2 bases, with 10 bases spanning the gap. Germline CDR1 reads PRHDT; CDR2 reads FYEKMQ (reference sequence).

The chain couples TRBV5-6 to TRBJ2-3, with 8 bases that match TRBD2. V lost 0 bases to trimming and J lost 0 bases; unmatched junction nucleotides: 0. The CDR3 covers 15 residues. The germline V gene has CDR1 SGHDT and CDR2 YYEEEE. The CDR3 DNA is TGTGCCAGCAGCTTGGCTAGCGGGAGCACAGATACGCAGTATTTT. Encoded protein: CASSLASGSTDTQYF. Looking up the rest from reference TRBV5-6 and TRBJ2-3 gives the full variable domain: DAGVTQSPTHLIKTRGQQVTLRCSPKSGHDTVSWYQQALGQGPQFIFQYYEEEERQRGNFPDRFSGHQFPNYSSELNVNALLLGDSALYLCASSLASGSTDTQYFGPGTRLTVL.

V gene TRBV7-6 combines with J gene TRBJ2-7; the match to TRBD1 covers 11 bases. The CDR3 consists of 15 residues. Losses at the gene ends were 5 bases for V and 5 bases for J; bases not matched to a gene: 8. Germline V gene lookup returns CDR1 SGHVS and CDR2 FNYEAQ. The CDR3 region has the DNA TGTGCCAGCAGCCCGCTCGGGACAGGGGGGGACGAGCAGTACTTC. Amino acids: CASSPLGTGGDEQYF.

The chain recombines TRBV7-6 with TRBJ2-7; 7 nucleotides align to TRBD1. CDR3 length: 13 residues. Germline CDR1 and CDR2: SGHVS and FNYEAQ. Unmatched junction bases numbered 3, after V lost 5 bases and J lost 2 bases. The CDR3 loop reads CASSLGTAYEQYF. CDR3 in DNA: TGTGCCAGCAGCCTCGGGACAGCCTACGAGCAGTACTTC.

The chain combines TRBV6-6 with TRBJ1-6; 9 bases agree with TRBD1. The CDR3 length is 16 residues. Germline CDR1 reads MNHNY; CDR2 reads SVGAGI (reference sequence). Trimming at V came to 5 bases and at J to 7 bases, leaving 9 bases not matched to a gene. The CDR3 region has the DNA TGTGCCAGCAGTAACCGGGACAGGGAGGCGAATTCACCCCTCCACTTT. Translated, it gives CASSNRDREANSPLHF.

As regards this clone: Sequence at one end of the junction differs from germline and may be a read error. V is TRBV6-4 and J is TRBJ1-2; a possible D gene is TRBD1 (5 bases). Per germline, CDR1 MRHNA and CDR2 SNTAGT. There are 14 residues in the CDR3. The CDR3 is CASSYSAGSFGYTF. CDR3 coding DNA: TGTGCCAGCAGTTACTCCGCAGGGTCGTTTGGCTACACCTTC.